The following is a T cell receptor beta chain sequence with its context. Its specific antigen is unknown. It has no much larger one-base neighbor in the sample; base qualities were not kept. Library generation was performed with the immunoSEQ multiplex PCR assay. For the multiplex PCR, a mixture combining 60 forward primers for TCR Vbeta segments and 13 reverse primers for TCR Jbeta segments was used. A multiplex PCR assay on genomic DNA amplified the CDR3 region of rearranged TCR beta genes. Amplified TCR beta libraries were sequenced as 87-base-pair reads on the Illumina HiSeq System. Per the original workflow: Across the 670 or so repertoires, a later analysis counted 60 million to 90 million unique TCR beta chains, approximately 12 million of which were shared by at least two donors. To remove PCR and sequencing errors, raw reads were error-corrected and collapsed into unique sequences using a nearest-neighbor algorithm that merged closely related sequences. V, D and J gene segments were assigned by aligning CDR3 sequences to IMGT reference sequences. For a sequence to be retained, a match of at least six nucleotides to both a V gene segment and a J gene segment was required. A rearrangement was called productive if the CDR3 had no stop codons and remained in frame with V and J, and every other rearrangement was called non-productive. CDR3 was defined by IMGT convention, running from the second conserved V-encoded cysteine to the conserved J-encoded phenylalanine. The earlier analysis of about 570 of the donors excluded any sequence lacking an unambiguous match to a single V gene segment. An earlier analysis of several hundred of the donors called V segments functional above 56.7% productive rearrangements and segregating when the between-donor standard deviation exceeded 5%. A statistical classification framework was built to diagnose cytomegalovirus status from the catalog of TCR beta chain sequences. In a later analysis, TCR nucleotide sequences were compared against IMGT/GENE-DB human TR gene sequences so that V and J genes could be assigned. Using the TCRdist pipeline, a later analysis assigned CDR3 sequences along with most-parsimonious VDJ recombination scenarios. A later analysis defined each TCR beta chain by its CDR3 amino acid sequence plus V-gene family, and excluded reads lacking a unique V-gene family. To address suspected cross-contamination and a sequencing artifact, a later analysis removed 592 highly shared, low-generation-probability nucleotide sequences. For each public chain, a later analysis derived a clonal expansion index from normalized ranks of inferred template counts within each repertoire. In a later analysis, generation probabilities were computed with a VDJ recombination model fitted to out-of-frame rearrangements, and the resulting probabilities were checked against IGoR. A later analysis scored TCR-TCR, TCR-HLA and TCR-CMV co-occurrence with hypergeometric tests, applying a repertoire-size bias correction to TCR pairs. A later analysis estimated false discovery rates by permuting HLA or CMV assignments 20 times. In a later analysis, co-occurring TCRs were grouped using DBSCAN, and TCRdist sequence similarity was added for clustering within HLA-allele-positive subsets. For co-occurrence clustering, repertoires with fewer than 30,000 or more than 120,000 public chains were excluded, along with four to six repertoires with anomalous nucleotide sharing. The table comes from immuneACCESS by way of TCRdb, which keeps in-frame sequences with V and J called. Part of the clones is missing from these tables; in studies checked, under half for an unresolved V gene and the rest for unknown reasons. V and J calls and clone size follow that table, whereas D and trimming were derived from the DNA. Counted in this sample were 90,000 to 110,000 clones; under 85% of them appeared once. The ten largest clonotypes hold over 7% of the sample.

The cohort was made up of under 800 healthy bone marrow donors. At the time of sampling, all cohort members were nominally healthy, though unrecorded immune exposures were likely present. The donor was CMV seropositive and belonged to the group of around 300 seropositive cohort members. Every donor gave a peripheral blood sample, and the peripheral blood mononuclear cells from that sample were used for TCR beta sequencing. The Qiagen DNeasy Blood Extraction Kit was used to extract genomic DNA from the blood cell samples. CDR1 MNHEY and CDR2 SVGAGI are derived from the germline V gene. The trim is 4 bases for V and 2 bases for J, with a gap of 14 bases between the germline ends. Counted from cysteine to phenylalanine, this CDR3 has 15 amino acids. Here the CDR3 DNA is all that survives: 45 bases in frame from base 1. These data are taken from a study of cytomegalovirus exposure and HLA in healthy donors (dated by TCRdb to between 2016 and 2019). Study-wide context: In an earlier analysis of under 750 of the donors, 250 to 350 Gb of sequence data and 100 million or so unique TCR beta sequences from 180 million or so T cells were reported. An early release covering 500 to 750 HLA-typed donors comprised 250 to 350 gigabases of sequencing data and approximately 85 million unique TCR sequences. Of the approximately 400 genotyped donors, 65% to 90% fell in the genetic ancestry cluster associated with self-reported Caucasian donors. The study aimed to test whether signatures of past pathogen exposure could be identified by cataloging public T cell receptors. The T cell repertoires of several hundred subjects were profiled by immunosequencing and related to cytomegalovirus serostatus. A separate validation cohort of roughly 110 different subjects was used in addition to the roughly 670-subject first cohort. High-throughput TCR immunosequencing, statistical association of individual TCRs with disease status, and machine learning were combined to predict cytomegalovirus infection status. A later analysis re-analyzed previously published TCR beta repertoires from about 730 donors and added high-resolution HLA genotyping to study TCR occurrence patterns. The later analysis used no new phenotypic data to find candidate immune exposures, relying instead on TCR beta sequences and their occurrence across donors. An earlier analysis of fewer than 750 of the donors used high-throughput TCR beta sequencing to judge whether each TCR beta V gene segment behaved as functional or pseudogenic. Donor age, sex, ethnicity and CMV serostatus were compiled alongside the repertoire data. A later genetic analysis used genome-wide SNP genotypes for about three fifths of the 666 donors, treating that subset as a discovery cohort. Every discovery cohort repertoire had been produced on one sequencing platform. HLA typing covered class I and class II loci at four-digit resolution. The number of donors typed differed by locus, with 629-630 for A, B, C, DRB1 and DQB1, more than 500 for DQA1, approximately 580 for DPA1, and around 430 for DPB1. Because of strong linkage in the cohort, roughly 5 DR-DQ haplotypes were treated as single units for association and clustering. Across approximately 400 genotyped donors of the cohort, an average of roughly 250,000 unique TCR beta nucleotide sequences per donor were sequenced, and 15% to 20% of those sequences were non-productive.

General study outcomes and caveats: According to a later genetic analysis, donors in an Asian-associated ancestry cluster had fewer N-insertions in productive TCRs than the roughly 670-donor mean. The cohort was sequenced for TCR beta chains only, and without alpha or paired-chain data the features that could be detected were limited. In a later analysis, several top co-occurrence clusters were reported to appear linked to parvovirus B19, influenza, CMV and Epstein-Barr virus. Assigning TCR associations to individual alleles was difficult when HLA alleles, especially DR and DQ, strongly co-occurred. In a later analysis, most CMV-associated TCR beta chains were found to appear HLA-restricted, with HLA associations seemingly driven largely by CMV exposure. In both the original and validation cohorts, the classifier was reported to diagnose cytomegalovirus status with high specificity and sensitivity. Because HLA typing was missing for some donors at each locus, association tests included only the typed subset. A later analysis associated roughly 17,000 TCR beta sequences with specific HLA alleles at a false discovery rate of 0.05. V-gene and J-gene trimming of TCR beta chains was associated with a missense DCLRE1C variant in a later genetic analysis, and the association was replicated in an independent cohort. A total of fewer than 200 TCR beta chains were listed by the study as associated with cytomegalovirus. A few of the identified cytomegalovirus-associated TCR beta chains were confirmed in vitro to be specific for cytomegalovirus antigens. Correlated functional status among segregating V segments might reflect linkage disequilibrium, but an unknown experimental factor could not be ruled out. The authors suggested that the approach could potentially be extended to other disease states and immunological phenotypes. Most TCR sequences were seen in very few donors, while some public TCRs were found in many individuals. Roughly uniform sequencing depth across donors was assumed in presence/absence analyses, although this assumption may not hold. A further reported finding was that TCR beta sequences accurately predicted the HLA-A and HLA-B alleles for most subjects in the first cohort. Immune exposure information for the cohort was limited to CMV serostatus. A group of highly shared sequence variants was considered likely to be a technical artifact of the sequencing pipeline. In an earlier analysis of around 600 of the donors, most TCR beta V segments appeared in productive rearrangements about 87% or about 30% of the time, broadly matching IMGT annotations. A later analysis found that HLA-associated TCR beta chains were more clonally expanded and had lower generation probabilities than equally common non-associated chains. In a later analysis, the rate of TCR association differed among HLA loci, with DRB1 alleles having the most associated TCRs and HLA-C alleles having the fewest. The 87-base-pair reads could not distinguish some IMGT-functional V segments, including TRBV6-2 and TRBV6-3, so those segments were excluded. Because counts were too low, seventeen rarely observed V segments, including chromosome 9 orphons, were excluded from the earlier analysis of several hundred of the donors.

This TCR was recovered from a woman aged 45-60 years in good health and CMV-seropositive. The sample was PBMCs. The chain links TRBV6-5 with TRBJ1-2; TRBD1 is possibly the D segment (6 matching bases). The base sequence is TGTGCCAGCAGTTCCACGGATAGGGGGAACTATGGCTACACCTTC. This codes for CASSSTDRGNYGYTF.